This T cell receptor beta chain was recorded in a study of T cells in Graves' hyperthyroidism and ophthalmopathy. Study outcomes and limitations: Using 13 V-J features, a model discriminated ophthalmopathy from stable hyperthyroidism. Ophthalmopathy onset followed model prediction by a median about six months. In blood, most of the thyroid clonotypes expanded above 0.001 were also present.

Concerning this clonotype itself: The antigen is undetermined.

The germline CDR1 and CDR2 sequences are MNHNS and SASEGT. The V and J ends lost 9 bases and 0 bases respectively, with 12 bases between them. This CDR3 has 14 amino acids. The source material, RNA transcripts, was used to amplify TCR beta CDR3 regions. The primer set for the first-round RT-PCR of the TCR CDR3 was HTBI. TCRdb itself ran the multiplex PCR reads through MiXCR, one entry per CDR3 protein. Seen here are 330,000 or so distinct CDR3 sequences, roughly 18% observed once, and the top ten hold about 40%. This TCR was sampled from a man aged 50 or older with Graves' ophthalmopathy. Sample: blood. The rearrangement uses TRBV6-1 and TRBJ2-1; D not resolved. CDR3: CASGAPSSYNEQFF. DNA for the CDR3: TGTGCCAGTGGAGCGCCAAGCTCCTACAATGAGCAGTTCTTC.